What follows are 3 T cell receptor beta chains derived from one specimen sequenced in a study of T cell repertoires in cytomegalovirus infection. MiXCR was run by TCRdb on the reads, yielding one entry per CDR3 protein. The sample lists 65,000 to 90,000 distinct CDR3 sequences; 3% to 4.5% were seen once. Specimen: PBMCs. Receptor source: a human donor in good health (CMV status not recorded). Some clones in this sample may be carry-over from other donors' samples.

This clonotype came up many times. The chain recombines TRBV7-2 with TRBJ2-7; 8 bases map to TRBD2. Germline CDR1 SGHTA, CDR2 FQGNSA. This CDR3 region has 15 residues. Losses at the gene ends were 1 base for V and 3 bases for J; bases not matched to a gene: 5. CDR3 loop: CASSLEGAGGYEQYF. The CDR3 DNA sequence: TGTGCCAGCAGCTTAGAAGGGGCGGGGGGCTACGAGCAGTACTTC. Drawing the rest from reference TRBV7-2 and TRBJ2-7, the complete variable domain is GAGVSQSPSNKVTEKGKDVELRCDPISGHTALYWYRQSLGQGLEFLIYFQGNSAPDKSGLPSDRFSAERTGGSVSTLTIQRTQQEDSAVYLCASSLEGAGGYEQYFGPGTRLTVT.

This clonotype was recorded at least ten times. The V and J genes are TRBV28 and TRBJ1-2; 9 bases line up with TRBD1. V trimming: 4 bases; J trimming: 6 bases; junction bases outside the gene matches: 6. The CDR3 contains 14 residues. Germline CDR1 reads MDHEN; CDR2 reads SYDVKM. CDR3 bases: TGTGCCAGCAGTTACCGGGACAGGGCCAATGGCTACACCTTC. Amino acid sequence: CASSYRDRANGYTF.

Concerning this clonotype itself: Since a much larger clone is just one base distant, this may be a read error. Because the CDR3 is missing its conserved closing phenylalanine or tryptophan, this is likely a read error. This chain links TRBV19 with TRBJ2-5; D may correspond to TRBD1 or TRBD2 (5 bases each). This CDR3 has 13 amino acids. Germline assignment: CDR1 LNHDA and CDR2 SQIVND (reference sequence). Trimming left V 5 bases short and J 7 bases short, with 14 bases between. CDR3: CASSERGRGTQYL. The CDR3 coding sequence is TGTGCCAGTAGTGAGAGGGGCCGGGGGACCCAGTACTTA.